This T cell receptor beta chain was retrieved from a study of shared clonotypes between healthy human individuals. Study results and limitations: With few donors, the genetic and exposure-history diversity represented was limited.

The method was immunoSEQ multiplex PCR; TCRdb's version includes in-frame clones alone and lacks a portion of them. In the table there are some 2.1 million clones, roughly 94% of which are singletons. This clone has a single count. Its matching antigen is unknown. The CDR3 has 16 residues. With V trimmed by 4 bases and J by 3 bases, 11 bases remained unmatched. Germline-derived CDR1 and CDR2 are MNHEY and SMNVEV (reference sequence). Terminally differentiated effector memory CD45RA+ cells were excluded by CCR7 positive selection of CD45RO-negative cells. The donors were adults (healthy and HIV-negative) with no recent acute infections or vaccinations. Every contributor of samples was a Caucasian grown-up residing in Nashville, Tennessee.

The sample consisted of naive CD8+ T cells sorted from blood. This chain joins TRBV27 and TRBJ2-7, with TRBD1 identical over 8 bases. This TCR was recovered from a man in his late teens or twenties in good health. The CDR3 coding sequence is TGTGCCAGCAGTTCCTCCCGGGGACAGGAGATCTACGAGCAGTACTTC. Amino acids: CASSSSRGQEIYEQYF.